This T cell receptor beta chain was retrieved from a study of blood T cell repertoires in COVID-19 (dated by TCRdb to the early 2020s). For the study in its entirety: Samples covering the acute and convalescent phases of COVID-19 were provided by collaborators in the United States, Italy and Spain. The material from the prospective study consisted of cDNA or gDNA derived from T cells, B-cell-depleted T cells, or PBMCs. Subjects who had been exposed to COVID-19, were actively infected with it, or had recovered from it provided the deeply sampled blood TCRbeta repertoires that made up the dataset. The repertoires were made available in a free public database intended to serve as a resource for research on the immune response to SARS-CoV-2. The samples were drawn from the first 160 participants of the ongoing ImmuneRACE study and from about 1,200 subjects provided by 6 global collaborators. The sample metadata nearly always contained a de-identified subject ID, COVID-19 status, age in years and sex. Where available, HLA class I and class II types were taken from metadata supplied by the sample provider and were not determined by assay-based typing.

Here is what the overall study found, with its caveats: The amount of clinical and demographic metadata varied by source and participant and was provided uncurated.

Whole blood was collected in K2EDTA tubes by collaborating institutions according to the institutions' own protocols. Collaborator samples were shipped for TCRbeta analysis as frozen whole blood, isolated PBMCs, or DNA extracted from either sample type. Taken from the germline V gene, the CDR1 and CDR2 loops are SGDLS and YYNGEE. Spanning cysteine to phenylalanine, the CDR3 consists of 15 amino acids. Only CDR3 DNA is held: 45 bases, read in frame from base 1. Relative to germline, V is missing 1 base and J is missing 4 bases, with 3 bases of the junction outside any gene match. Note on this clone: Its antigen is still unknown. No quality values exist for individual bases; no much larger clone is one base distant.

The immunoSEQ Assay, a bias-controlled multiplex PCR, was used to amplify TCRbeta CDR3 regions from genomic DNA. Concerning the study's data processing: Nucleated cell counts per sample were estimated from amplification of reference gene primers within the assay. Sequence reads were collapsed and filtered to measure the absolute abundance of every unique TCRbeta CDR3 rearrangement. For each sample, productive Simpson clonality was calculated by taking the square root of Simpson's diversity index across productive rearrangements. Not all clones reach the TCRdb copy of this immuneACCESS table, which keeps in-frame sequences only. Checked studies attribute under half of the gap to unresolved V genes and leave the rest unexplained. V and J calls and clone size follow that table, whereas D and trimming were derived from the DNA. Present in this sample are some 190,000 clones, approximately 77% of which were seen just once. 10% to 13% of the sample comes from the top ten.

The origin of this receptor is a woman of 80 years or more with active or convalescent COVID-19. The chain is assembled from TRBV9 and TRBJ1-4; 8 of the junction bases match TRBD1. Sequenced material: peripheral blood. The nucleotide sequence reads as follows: TGTGCCAGCAGCGTACAGGGGGCAGATAATGAAAAACTGTTTTTT. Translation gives CASSVQGADNEKLFF. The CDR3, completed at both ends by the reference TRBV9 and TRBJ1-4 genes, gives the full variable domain DSGVTQTPKHLITATGQRVTLRCSPRSGDLSVYWYQQSLDQGLQFLIQYYNGEERAKGNILERFSAQQFPDLHSELNLSSLELGDSALYFCASSVQGADNEKLFFGSGTQLSVL.